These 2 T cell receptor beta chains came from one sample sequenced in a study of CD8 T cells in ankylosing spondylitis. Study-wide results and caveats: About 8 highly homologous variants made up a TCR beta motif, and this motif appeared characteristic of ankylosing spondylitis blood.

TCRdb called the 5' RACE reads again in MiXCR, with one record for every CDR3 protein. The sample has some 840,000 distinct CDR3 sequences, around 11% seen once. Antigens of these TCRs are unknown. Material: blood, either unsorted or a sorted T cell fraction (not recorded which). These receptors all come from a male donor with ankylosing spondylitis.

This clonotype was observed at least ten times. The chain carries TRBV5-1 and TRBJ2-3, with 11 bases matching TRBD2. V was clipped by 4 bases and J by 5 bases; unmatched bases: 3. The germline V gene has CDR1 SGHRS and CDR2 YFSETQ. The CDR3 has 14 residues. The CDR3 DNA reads TGCGCCAGCAGCCTGGGACTAGCGGTAGATACGCAGTATTTT. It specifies CASSLGLAVDTQYF.

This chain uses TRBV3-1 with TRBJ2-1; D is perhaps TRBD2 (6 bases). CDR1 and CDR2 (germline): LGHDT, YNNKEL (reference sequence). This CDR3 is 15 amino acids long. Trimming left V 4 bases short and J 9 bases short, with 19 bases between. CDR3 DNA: TGTGCCAGCAGCCTGGGGGGACCGCCGTTTGGTGAGCAGTTCTTC. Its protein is CASSLGGPPFGEQFF.